Each of the 14 T cell receptor beta chains below was sequenced from the same sample in a study of blood T cell repertoires in COVID-19 (dated by TCRdb to 2020 to 2022). The protocol used for the library was the immunoSEQ multiplex PCR assay. TCRdb stores this immuneACCESS table with in-frame sequences only. Part of the clones is absent; in the studies checked, under half of the shortfall reflects unresolved V genes, and no reason is known for the rest. This sample comprises roughly 69,000 clones, 88% of them detected only once. The ten largest make up more than 4% of the sample. Sequences were obtained from peripheral blood. The receptors here all came from a human donor in a cohort sampled during active COVID-19.

The CDR3 sequence: CAWQTGPNSPLHF. In DNA, the CDR3 is TGTGCCTGGCAGACAGGTCCTAATTCACCCCTCCACTTT. The chain recombines TRBV30 with TRBJ1-6; D might be TRBD1 (6 bases). The CDR3 runs to 13 residues. Trimming stripped 5 bases from V and 6 bases from J, with 11 bases between. Germline V gene data show CDR1 as GTSNPN and CDR2 as SVGIG (reference sequence).

The gene calls are TRBV13 and TRBJ2-3, with D possibly being TRBD1 (6 bases). V lost 5 bases, J lost 0 bases, and 21 bases lay in between. The CDR3 sequence is 18 residues long. The germline V gene encodes CDR1 PRHDT and CDR2 FYEKMQ (reference sequence). CDR3 in DNA: TGTGCCAGCAGCCCCATCCAGGGGCGGGCTACTAGCACAGATACGCAGTATTTT. It encodes CASSPIQGRATSTDTQYF.

The chain has TRBV10-1 and TRBJ1-6; D perhaps matches TRBD1 (5 bases). CDR1 and CDR2 from the germline V gene are WNHNN and SYGVQD (reference sequence). This CDR3 comprises 16 residues. V lost 4 bases and J lost 0, with 10 bases in between. CDR3 protein: CASSGGDDSYNSPLHF. CDR3 DNA: TGCGCCAGCAGTGGGGGGGACGACTCCTATAATTCACCCCTCCACTTT.

This sequence joins TRBV5-1 and TRBJ1-2, with D possibly matching TRBD1 (5 bases). Trimming removed 0 bases from V and 2 bases from J, with 20 bases in between. Germline CDR1 and CDR2: SGHRS and YFSETQ. There are 18 residues in the CDR3. The CDR3 reads CASSLGAGSVGWNYGYTF. The CDR3 DNA follows: TGCGCCAGCAGCTTGGGGGCAGGGTCGGTAGGCTGGAACTATGGCTACACCTTC.

V and J are TRBV15 and TRBJ2-5; 7 bases match TRBD1. V shed 1 base and J 4 bases; nucleotides not matched to a gene: 6. CDR3 length: 15 amino acids. Germline V lookup: CDR1 LNHNV, CDR2 YYDKDF (reference sequence). In nucleotides, the CDR3 is TGTGCCACCAGCAGAGCCCCGACAGGGACAGAGACCCAGTACTTC. Its protein product is CATSRAPTGTETQYF.

The chain combines TRBV9 with TRBJ1-2; a possible D gene is TRBD1 (6 bases). The germline V and J ends were trimmed by 0 bases and 4 bases, with 10 bases remaining between them. The length of the CDR3 is 14 residues. Germline lookup yields CDR1 SGDLS and CDR2 YYNGEE. CDR3 protein: CASSVARGGYGYTF. The CDR3 DNA is TGTGCCAGCAGCGTAGCGAGAGGGGGCTATGGCTACACCTTC.

This clone was counted a single time. The rearrangement links TRBV11-2 to TRBJ2-3; the match to TRBD1 covers 8 bases. The CDR3 loop spans 14 amino acids. Trimming at V came to 7 bases and at J to 3 bases, leaving 6 bases not matched to a gene. Germline CDR1 is SGHAT and CDR2 is FQNNGV. CDR3 amino acids: CASKSQGATDTQYF. CDR3 in DNA: TGTGCCAGCAAAAGTCAGGGGGCAACAGATACGCAGTATTTT.

This chain connects TRBV19 to TRBJ1-4; D not certain. V was clipped by 7 bases and J by 3 bases, with 9 bases between them. This CDR3 has 13 amino acids. Germline V gene data show CDR1 as LNHDA and CDR2 as SQIVND (reference sequence). CDR3 amino acids: CASTRTANEKLFF. In nucleotides, the CDR3 is TGTGCCAGTACGCGTACAGCTAATGAAAAACTGTTTTTT.

V is TRBV7-6 and J is TRBJ1-6; no clear D gene. Germline V gene lookup returns CDR1 SGHVS and CDR2 FNYEAQ. Trimming stripped 5 bases from V and 5 bases from J, with 10 bases between. The CDR3 extends over 14 amino acids. CDR3 nucleotides: TGTGCCAGCAGCCCACAGAGAGATAATTCACCCCTCCACTTT. This encodes CASSPQRDNSPLHF.

The chain joins TRBV7-2 to TRBJ2-7; 14 bases map to TRBD2. J was trimmed by 5 bases and V by 3 bases; bases with no gene match: 3. Germline V gene data show CDR1 as SGHTA and CDR2 as FQGNSA. The CDR3 consists of 15 residues. As DNA, the CDR3 is TGTGCCAGCAGCTTTGGACTAGCGGGAGGCCACGAGCAGTACTTC. It translates to CASSFGLAGGHEQYF.

This clone has just a few counts. The V call is TRBV30, the J call TRBJ1-1; D perhaps matches TRBD1 (5 bases). Germline V CDR1 and CDR2: GTSNPN, SVGIG (reference sequence). The CDR3 covers 13 residues. V shed 0 bases and J shed 8 bases, with 13 bases lying between them. CDR3 protein: CAWSVGLAGEAFF. For the CDR3, the DNA is TGTGCCTGGAGTGTAGGGTTAGCAGGGGAAGCTTTCTTT.

The chain combines TRBV6-2 or TRBV6-3 with TRBJ2-1; 9 nucleotides match TRBD2. J was trimmed by 8 bases and V by 0 bases; bases with no gene match: 20. The germline V gene encodes CDR1 MNHEY and CDR2 SVGEGT. This CDR3 is 20 amino acids long. This CDR3 is CASSYSTSTVIAGAHDEQFF. The DNA of the CDR3 is TGTGCCAGCAGTTACTCGACGTCAACGGTCATAGCGGGGGCTCACGATGAGCAGTTCTTC.

The chain uses TRBV28 and TRBJ1-2; 11 bases map to TRBD1. Germline CDR1 and CDR2: MDHEN and SYDVKM. Losses at the gene ends were 4 bases for V and 4 bases for J; bases not matched to a gene: 11. The CDR3 loop spans 17 amino acids. The CDR3 DNA follows: TGTGCCAGCAGTTCGCCTACTCCGGGACAGGGGGGCTATGGCTACACCTTC. This encodes CASSSPTPGQGGYGYTF.

V usage is TRBV2 and J usage is TRBJ1-6; possibly TRBD1 for D (5 bases). This CDR3 is built from 13 residues. Germline-derived CDR1 and CDR2 are SNHLY and FYNNEI. V lost 2 bases, J lost 7 bases, and 6 bases lay in between. For the CDR3, the DNA is TGTGCCAGCAGTGAACAGGGAAATTCACCCCTCCACTTT. As protein: CASSEQGNSPLHF.